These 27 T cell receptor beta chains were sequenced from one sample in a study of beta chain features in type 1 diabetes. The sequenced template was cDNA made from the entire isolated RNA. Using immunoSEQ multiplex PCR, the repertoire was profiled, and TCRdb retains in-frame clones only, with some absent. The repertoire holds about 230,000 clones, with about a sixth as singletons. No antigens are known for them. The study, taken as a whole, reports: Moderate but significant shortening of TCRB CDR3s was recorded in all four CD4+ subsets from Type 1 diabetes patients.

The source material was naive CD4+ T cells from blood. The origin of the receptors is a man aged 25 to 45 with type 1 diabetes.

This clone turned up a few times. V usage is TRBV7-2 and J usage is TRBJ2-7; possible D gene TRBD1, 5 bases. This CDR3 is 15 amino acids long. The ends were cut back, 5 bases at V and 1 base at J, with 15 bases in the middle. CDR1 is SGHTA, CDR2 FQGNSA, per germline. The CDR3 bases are TGTGCCAGCAGCCTACCAGGGTTCCAGTCCTACGAGCAGTACTTC. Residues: CASSLPGFQSYEQYF. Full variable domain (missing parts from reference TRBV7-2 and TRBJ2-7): GAGVSQSPSNKVTEKGKDVELRCDPISGHTALYWYRQSLGQGLEFLIYFQGNSAPDKSGLPSDRFSAERTGGSVSTLTIQRTQQEDSAVYLCASSLPGFQSYEQYFGPGTRLTVT.

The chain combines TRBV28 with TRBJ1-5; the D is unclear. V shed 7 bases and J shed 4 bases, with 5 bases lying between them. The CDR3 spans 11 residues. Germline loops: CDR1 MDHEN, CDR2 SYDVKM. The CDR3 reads CASTSNQPQHF. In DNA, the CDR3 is TGTGCCAGCACCTCGAATCAGCCCCAGCATTTT.

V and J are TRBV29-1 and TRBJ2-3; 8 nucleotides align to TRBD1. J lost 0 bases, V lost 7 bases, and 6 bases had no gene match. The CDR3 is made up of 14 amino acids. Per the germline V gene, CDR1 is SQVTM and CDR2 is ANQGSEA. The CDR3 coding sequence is TGCAGCGCTCCTGACAGGGGCAGCACAGATACGCAGTATTTT. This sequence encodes CSAPDRGSTDTQYF.

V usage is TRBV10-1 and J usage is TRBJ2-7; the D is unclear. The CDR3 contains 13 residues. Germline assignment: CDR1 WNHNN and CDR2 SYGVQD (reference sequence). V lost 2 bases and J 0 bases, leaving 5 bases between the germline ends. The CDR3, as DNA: TGCGCCAGCAGTGAGCTTCTCTCCTACGAGCAGTACTTC. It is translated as CASSELLSYEQYF.

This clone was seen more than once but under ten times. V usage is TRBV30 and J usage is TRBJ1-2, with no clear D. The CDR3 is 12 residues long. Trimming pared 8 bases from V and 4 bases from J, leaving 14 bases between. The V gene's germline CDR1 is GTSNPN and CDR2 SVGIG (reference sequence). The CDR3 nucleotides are TGTGCCGAGGAGGACGGGCCCTATGGCTACACCTTC. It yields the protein CAEEDGPYGYTF.

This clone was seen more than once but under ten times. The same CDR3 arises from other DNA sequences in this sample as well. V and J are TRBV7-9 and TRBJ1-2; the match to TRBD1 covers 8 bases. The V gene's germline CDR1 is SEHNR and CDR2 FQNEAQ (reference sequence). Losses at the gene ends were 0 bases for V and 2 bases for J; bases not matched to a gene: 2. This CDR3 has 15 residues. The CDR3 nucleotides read TGTGCCAGCAGCTTAGCGGACAGGGAGAACTATGGCTACACCTTC. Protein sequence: CASSLADRENYGYTF. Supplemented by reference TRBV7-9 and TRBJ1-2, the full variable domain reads DTGVSQNPRHKITKRGQNVTFRCDPISEHNRLYWYRQTLGQGPEFLTYFQNEAQLEKSRLLSDRFSAERPKGSFSTLEIQRTEQGDSAMYLCASSLADRENYGYTFGSGTRLTVV.

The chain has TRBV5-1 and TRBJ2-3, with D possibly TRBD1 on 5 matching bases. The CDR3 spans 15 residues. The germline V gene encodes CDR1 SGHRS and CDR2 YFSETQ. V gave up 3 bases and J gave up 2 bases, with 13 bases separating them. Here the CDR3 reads CASSSVRQITDTQYF. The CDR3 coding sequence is TGCGCCAGCAGCTCAGTCAGACAGATCACAGATACGCAGTATTTT.

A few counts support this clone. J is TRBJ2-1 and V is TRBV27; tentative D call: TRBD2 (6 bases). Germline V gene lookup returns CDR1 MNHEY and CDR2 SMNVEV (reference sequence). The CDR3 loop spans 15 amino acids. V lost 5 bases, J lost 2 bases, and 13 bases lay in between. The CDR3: CASSIGGTTYNEQFF. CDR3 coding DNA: TGTGCCAGCAGTATCGGAGGGACCACCTACAATGAGCAGTTCTTC.

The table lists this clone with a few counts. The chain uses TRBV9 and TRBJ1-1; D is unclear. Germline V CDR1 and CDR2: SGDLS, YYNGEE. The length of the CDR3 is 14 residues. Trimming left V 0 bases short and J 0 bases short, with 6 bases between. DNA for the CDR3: TGTGCCAGCAGCGTAGGGGTCATGAACACTGAAGCTTTCTTT. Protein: CASSVGVMNTEAFF.

CDR3 amino acids: CASRQREGSTDTQYF. The CDR3 DNA is TGTGCCAGCAGACAGCGGGAGGGAAGCACAGATACGCAGTATTTT. This sequence joins TRBV6-4 and TRBJ2-3, with 10 bases that match TRBD2. CDR3 length: 15 residues. J was trimmed by 0 bases and V by 6 bases; bases with no gene match: 3. Germline CDR1 is MRHNA and CDR2 is SNTAGT.

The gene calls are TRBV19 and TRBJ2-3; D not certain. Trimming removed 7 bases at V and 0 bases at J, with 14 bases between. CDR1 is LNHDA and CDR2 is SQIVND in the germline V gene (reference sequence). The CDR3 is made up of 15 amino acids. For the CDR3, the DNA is TGTGCCAGTAATCCCAACGGGCTTAGCACAGATACGCAGTATTTT. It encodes CASNPNGLSTDTQYF.

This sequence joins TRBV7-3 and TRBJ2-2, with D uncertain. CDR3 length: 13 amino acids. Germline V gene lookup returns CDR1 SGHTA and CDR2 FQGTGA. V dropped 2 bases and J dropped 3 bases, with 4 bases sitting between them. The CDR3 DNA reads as TGTGCCAGCAGCTTATCCGACACCGGGGAGCTGTTTTTT. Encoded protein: CASSLSDTGELFF. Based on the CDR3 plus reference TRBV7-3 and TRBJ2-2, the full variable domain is GAGVSQTPSNKVTEKGKYVELRCDPISGHTALYWYRQSLGQGPEFLIYFQGTGAADDSGLPNDRFFAVRPEGSVSTLKIQRTERGDSAVYLCASSLSDTGELFFGEGSRLTVL.

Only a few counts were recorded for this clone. The CDR3: CASSEAINYEQYF. The CDR3 nucleotides are TGTGCCAGCAGTGAAGCCATAAATTACGAGCAGTACTTC. The V gene is TRBV2, the J gene TRBJ2-7; D gene uncertain. The germline V gene encodes CDR1 SNHLY and CDR2 FYNNEI. The ends were cut back, 0 bases at V and 4 bases at J, with 7 bases in the middle. The CDR3 contains 13 residues.

Here the CDR3 reads CASSELAGGQDTQYF. CDR3 coding DNA: TGCGCCAGCAGCGAACTAGCGGGAGGCCAAGATACGCAGTATTTT. The chain links TRBV5-1 to TRBJ2-3; 12 bases line up with TRBD2. The CDR3 contains 15 residues. V was pared by 4 bases and J by 5 bases, with 5 bases of the junction left unmatched. Germline V gene data show CDR1 as SGHRS and CDR2 as YFSETQ. Filled out from reference TRBV5-1 and TRBJ2-3, the complete variable domain reads KAGVTQTPRYLIKTRGQQVTLSCSPISGHRSVSWYQQTPGQGLQFLFEYFSETQRNKGNFPGRFSGRQFSNSRSEMNVSTLELGDSALYLCASSELAGGQDTQYFGPGTRLTVL.

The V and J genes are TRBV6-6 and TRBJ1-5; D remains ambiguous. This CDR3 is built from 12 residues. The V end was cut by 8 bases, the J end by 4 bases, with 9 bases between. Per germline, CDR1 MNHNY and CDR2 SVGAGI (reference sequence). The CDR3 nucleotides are TGTGCCAGCCGGATTTCTAATCAGCCCCAGCATTTT. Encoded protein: CASRISNQPQHF.

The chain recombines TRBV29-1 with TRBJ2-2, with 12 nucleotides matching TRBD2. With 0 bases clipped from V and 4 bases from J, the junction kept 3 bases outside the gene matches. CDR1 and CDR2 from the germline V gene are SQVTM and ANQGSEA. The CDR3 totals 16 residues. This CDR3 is CSVEDPTSGGTGELFF. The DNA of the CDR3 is TGCAGCGTTGAAGATCCGACTAGCGGGGGCACCGGGGAGCTGTTTTTT.

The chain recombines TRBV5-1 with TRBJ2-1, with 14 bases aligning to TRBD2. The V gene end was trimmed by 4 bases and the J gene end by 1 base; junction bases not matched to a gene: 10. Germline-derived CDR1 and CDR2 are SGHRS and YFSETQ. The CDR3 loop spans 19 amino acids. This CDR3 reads CASSLLETSGRASYNEQFF. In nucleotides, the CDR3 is TGCGCCAGCAGCCTTCTGGAGACTAGCGGGAGGGCTTCCTACAATGAGCAGTTCTTC. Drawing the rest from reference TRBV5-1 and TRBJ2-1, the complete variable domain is KAGVTQTPRYLIKTRGQQVTLSCSPISGHRSVSWYQQTPGQGLQFLFEYFSETQRNKGNFPGRFSGRQFSNSRSEMNVSTLELGDSALYLCASSLLETSGRASYNEQFFGPGTRLTVL.

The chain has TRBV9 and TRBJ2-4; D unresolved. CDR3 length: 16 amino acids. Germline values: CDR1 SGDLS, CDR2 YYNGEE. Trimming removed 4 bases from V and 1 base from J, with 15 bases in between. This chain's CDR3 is CASSSRHLGAKNIQYF. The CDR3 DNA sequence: TGTGCCAGCAGCTCCCGACACCTTGGGGCCAAAAACATTCAGTACTTC.

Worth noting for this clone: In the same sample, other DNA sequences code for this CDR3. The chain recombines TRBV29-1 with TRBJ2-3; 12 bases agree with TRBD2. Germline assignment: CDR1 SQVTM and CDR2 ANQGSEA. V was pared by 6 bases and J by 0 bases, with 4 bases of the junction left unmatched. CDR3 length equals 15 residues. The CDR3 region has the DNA TGCAGCGTCGACGGACTAGCGGGAAGCACAGATACGCAGTATTTT. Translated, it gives CSVDGLAGSTDTQYF.

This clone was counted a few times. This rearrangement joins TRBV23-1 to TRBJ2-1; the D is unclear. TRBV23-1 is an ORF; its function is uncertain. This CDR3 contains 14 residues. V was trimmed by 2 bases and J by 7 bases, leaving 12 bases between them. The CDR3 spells CASSQRTSSNEQFF. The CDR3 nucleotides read TGCGCCAGCAGTCAAAGGACCTCATCAAATGAGCAGTTCTTC.

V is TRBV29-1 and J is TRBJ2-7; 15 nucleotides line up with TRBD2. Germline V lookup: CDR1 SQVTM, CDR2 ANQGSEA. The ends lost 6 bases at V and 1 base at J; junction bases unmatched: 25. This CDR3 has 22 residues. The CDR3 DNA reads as TGCAGCGTGTTCCCGGGACAGCCATCTCCCGGGACTAGCGGGAGGTCTTCCTACGAGCAGTACTTC. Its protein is CSVFPGQPSPGTSGRSSYEQYF.

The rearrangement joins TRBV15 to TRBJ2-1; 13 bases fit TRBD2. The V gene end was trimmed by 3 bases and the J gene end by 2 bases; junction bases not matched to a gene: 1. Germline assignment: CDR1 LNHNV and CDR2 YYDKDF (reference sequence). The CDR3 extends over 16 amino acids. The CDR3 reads CATSRGLAGTYNEQFF. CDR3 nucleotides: TGTGCCACCAGCAGGGGACTAGCGGGAACCTACAATGAGCAGTTCTTC.

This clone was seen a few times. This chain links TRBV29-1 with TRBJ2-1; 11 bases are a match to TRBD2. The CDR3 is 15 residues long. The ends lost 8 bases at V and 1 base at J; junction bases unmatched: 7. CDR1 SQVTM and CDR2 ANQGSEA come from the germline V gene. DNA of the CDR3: TGCAGCACAGCCGGGACTAGCGGATCCTACAATGAGCAGTTCTTC. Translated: CSTAGTSGSYNEQFF.

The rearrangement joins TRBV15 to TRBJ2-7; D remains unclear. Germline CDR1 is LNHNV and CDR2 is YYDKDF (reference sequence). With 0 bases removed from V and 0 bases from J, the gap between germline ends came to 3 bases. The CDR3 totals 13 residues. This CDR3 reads CATSRDVSYEQYF. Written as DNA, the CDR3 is TGTGCCACCAGCAGAGACGTCTCCTACGAGCAGTACTTC.

The CDR3 bases are TGTGCCAGCACCTCTGGGGCCAACGTCCTGACTTTC. Amino acids: CASTSGANVLTF. The chain is built from TRBV6-1 and TRBJ2-6; D call uncertain. CDR1 and CDR2 (germline): MNHNS, SASEGT. The CDR3 contains 12 residues. V was pared by 7 bases and J by 0 bases, with 1 base between.

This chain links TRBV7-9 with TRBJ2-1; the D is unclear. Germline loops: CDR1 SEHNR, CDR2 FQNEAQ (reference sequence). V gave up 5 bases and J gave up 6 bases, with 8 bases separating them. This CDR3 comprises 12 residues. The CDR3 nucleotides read TGTGCCAGCAGCCCAAACGGCAATGAGCAGTTCTTC. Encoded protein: CASSPNGNEQFF.

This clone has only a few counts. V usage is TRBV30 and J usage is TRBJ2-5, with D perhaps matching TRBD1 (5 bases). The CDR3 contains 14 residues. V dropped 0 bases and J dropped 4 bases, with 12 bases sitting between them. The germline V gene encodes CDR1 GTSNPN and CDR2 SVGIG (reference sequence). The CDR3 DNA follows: TGTGCCTGGAGTGTATACAGGAAGGGAGAGACCCAGTACTTC. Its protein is CAWSVYRKGETQYF.